The next 24 T cell receptor beta chains were all read from a single sample in a study of beta chain features in type 1 diabetes. The sequenced template was cDNA made from the entire isolated RNA. Produced via immunoSEQ multiplex PCR; TCRdb's table is partial and in-frame only. The sample consists of approximately 140,000 clones, 9.7% of them appearing once. The specimen was central memory CD4+ T cells from blood. The receptors here all came from a woman aged 40 to 49 in good health.

In its sample, this clone was seen a few times. This chain joins TRBV5-1 and TRBJ2-1, with D maybe TRBD2 (6 bases). V dropped 0 bases and J dropped 6 bases, with 13 bases sitting between them. The germline gives CDR1 SGHRS, CDR2 YFSETQ. The CDR3 spans 15 residues. The CDR3 spells CASSLDQLGGNEQFF. In nucleotides, the CDR3 is TGCGCCAGCAGCTTGGATCAACTGGGGGGCAATGAGCAGTTCTTC. Full variable domain (remainder filled in from reference TRBV5-1 and TRBJ2-1): KAGVTQTPRYLIKTRGQQVTLSCSPISGHRSVSWYQQTPGQGLQFLFEYFSETQRNKGNFPGRFSGRQFSNSRSEMNVSTLELGDSALYLCASSLDQLGGNEQFFGPGTRLTVL.

V usage is TRBV19 and J usage is TRBJ2-5; 8 bases are shared with TRBD1. The CDR3 length is 14 residues. Per the germline V gene, CDR1 is LNHDA and CDR2 is SQIVND (reference sequence). Trimming cost V 3 bases and J 6 bases; bases outside gene matches: 6. CDR3 sequence: CASSIGGTGKTQYF. CDR3 DNA: TGTGCCAGTAGTATTGGAGGGACAGGCAAGACCCAGTACTTC. The whole variable domain, filled in from reference TRBV19 and TRBJ2-5, reads DGGITQSPKYLFRKEGQNVTLSCEQNLNHDAMYWYRQDPGQGLRLIYYSQIVNDFQKGDIAEGYSVSREKKESFPLTVTSAQKNPTAFYLCASSIGGTGKTQYFGPGTRLLVL.

This clone was observed a few times. V is TRBV7-9 and J is TRBJ2-7; 7 positions match TRBD1. The CDR3 sequence is 15 residues long. Germline V gene lookup returns CDR1 SEHNR and CDR2 FQNEAQ (reference sequence). V lost 1 base and J lost 0; bases outside the gene matches: 3. The DNA for the CDR3 is TGTGCCAGCAGCTTAGTACCAGGGGGCTCCTACGAGCAGTACTTC. This sequence encodes CASSLVPGGSYEQYF.

The sample holds a few counts of this clone. V usage is TRBV7-7 and J usage is TRBJ2-5, with TRBD1 matching 8 bases. J gave up 5 bases and V 5 bases, and 7 bases lay outside the gene matches. Germline V gives CDR1 SSHAT, CDR2 FNYEAQ (reference sequence). This CDR3 is 14 amino acids long. The CDR3 region is CASSTDRGVETQYF. The CDR3 DNA sequence: TGTGCCAGCAGCACAGACAGGGGCGTGGAGACCCAGTACTTC.

This clone has only a few counts. The V and J genes are TRBV7-2 and TRBJ2-7; D possibly corresponds to TRBD2 (7 bases). This CDR3 spans 17 amino acids. Looked up from germline, CDR1 is SGHTA and CDR2 is FQGNSA. The V end was cut by 3 bases, the J end by 2 bases, with 20 bases between. CDR3 residues: CASSFKVGGQIAYEQYF. The CDR3 DNA is TGTGCCAGCAGCTTTAAGGTCGGGGGGCAAATCGCCTACGAGCAGTACTTC.

This clone came up a few times. The chain uses TRBV18 and TRBJ2-7, with a weak D call TRBD1 (6 bases). Per the germline V gene, CDR1 is KGHSH and CDR2 is LQKENI. The CDR3 contains 16 residues. Deletions cut 2 bases from V and 4 bases from J, with 18 bases between. The CDR3 loop is CASSPRDRIGVYEQYF. CDR3 nucleotide sequence: TGTGCCAGCTCACCAAGAGACAGGATCGGTGTATACGAGCAGTACTTC. Filled out from reference TRBV18 and TRBJ2-7, the complete variable domain reads NAGVMQNPRHLVRRRGQEARLRCSPMKGHSHVYWYRQLPEEGLKFMVYLQKENIIDESGMPKERFSAEFPKEGPSILRIQQVVRGDSAAYFCASSPRDRIGVYEQYFGPGTRLTVT.

There are a few counts of this clone. V usage is TRBV7-2 and J usage is TRBJ1-1, with TRBD1 as a possible D gene (6 bases). This CDR3 region has 16 residues. Trimming left V 5 bases short and J 1 base short, with 17 bases between. Germline V CDR1 and CDR2: SGHTA, FQGNSA. The CDR3 loop reads CASSAQGGGPNTEAFF. In DNA form, the CDR3 reads TGTGCCAGCAGCGCCCAAGGGGGGGGCCCGAACACTGAAGCTTTCTTT.

This clone was seen more than once but under ten times. The gene calls are TRBV7-2 and TRBJ2-7; 9 bases line up with TRBD1. The CDR3 is 13 residues long. Germline assignment: CDR1 SGHTA and CDR2 FQGNSA. V trimming: 8 bases; J trimming: 7 bases; junction bases outside the gene matches: 9. The CDR3 reads CASCTGGTGEQYF. In nucleotides, the CDR3 is TGTGCCAGCTGCACAGGGGGCACAGGGGAGCAGTACTTC. Full variable domain (remainder filled in from reference TRBV7-2 and TRBJ2-7): GAGVSQSPSNKVTEKGKDVELRCDPISGHTALYWYRQSLGQGLEFLIYFQGNSAPDKSGLPSDRFSAERTGGSVSTLTIQRTQQEDSAVYLCASCTGGTGEQYFGPGTRLTVT.

The table lists this clone with many counts. The V call is TRBV4-3, the J call TRBJ2-5; tentatively, D is TRBD2 (5 bases). The germline V gene has CDR1 LGHNA and CDR2 YSLEER. The CDR3 runs 17 residues. V was clipped by 0 bases and J by 7 bases, with 21 bases between them. The CDR3 spells CASSQDEGIPLTGTQYF. As DNA, the CDR3 is TGCGCCAGCAGCCAAGATGAGGGCATACCACTGACGGGGACCCAGTACTTC.

This chain uses TRBV28 with TRBJ1-5, with TRBD1 matching over 7 bases. Germline V gives CDR1 MDHEN, CDR2 SYDVKM. The CDR3 consists of 13 residues. V dropped 7 bases and J dropped 6; count of bases not matched to a gene: 6. The CDR3 sequence is CASTDRASQPQHF. CDR3 nucleotide sequence: TGTGCCAGCACCGACAGGGCAAGTCAGCCCCAGCATTTT.

In this sample, this clone turned up a few times. The chain has TRBV7-2 and TRBJ2-5; D possibly corresponds to TRBD2 (5 bases). This CDR3 spans 16 amino acids. Trimming cost V 2 bases and J 4 bases, with 17 bases left between them. From germline, CDR1 is SGHTA and CDR2 FQGNSA. The CDR3 region has the DNA TGTGCCAGCAGCTTATCACTAGGCGGCGGTGGAGAGACCCAGTACTTC. It yields the protein CASSLSLGGGGETQYF.

The gene calls are TRBV5-1 and TRBJ1-1, with D possibly matching TRBD1 (6 bases). The V end was cut by 4 bases, the J end by 4 bases, with 14 bases between. This CDR3 region has 14 residues. Germline V gene data show CDR1 as SGHRS and CDR2 as YFSETQ. The DNA of the CDR3 is TGCGCCAGCAGCCGGGAGGGGGGAGGCACTGAAGCTTTCTTT. Translating gives CASSREGGGTEAFF.

V gene TRBV7-9 combines with J gene TRBJ1-1; D is undetermined. This CDR3 comprises 13 residues. V shed 3 bases and J shed 5 bases, with 10 bases lying between them. Germline V gives CDR1 SEHNR, CDR2 FQNEAQ (reference sequence). The CDR3 sequence is CASSFQARTEAFF. For the CDR3, the DNA is TGTGCCAGCAGCTTTCAGGCTCGGACTGAAGCTTTCTTT.

The table lists this clone with a few counts. J is TRBJ2-3 and V is TRBV6-1, with a weak D call TRBD1 (6 bases). Germline CDR1 MNHNS, CDR2 SASEGT. Trimming took off 1 base at V and 2 bases at J, with 7 bases between the two ends. The CDR3 covers 14 residues. This chain's CDR3 is CASSEDRATDTQYF. CDR3 DNA: TGTGCCAGCAGTGAAGACAGGGCCACAGATACGCAGTATTTT.

Written as DNA, the CDR3 is TGTGCCAGCAGTGGGACAGCAGGTATGAACACTGAAGCTTTCTTT. Translation gives CASSGTAGMNTEAFF. This chain links TRBV6-5 with TRBJ1-1, with 7 bases matching TRBD1. J was trimmed by 0 bases and V by 5 bases; bases with no gene match: 6. The CDR3 has 15 residues. CDR1 is MNHEY and CDR2 is SVGAGI in the germline V gene.

The rearrangement links TRBV27 to TRBJ2-1; 8 bases match TRBD1. There are 15 residues in the CDR3. Germline trimming cut 3 bases from V and 5 bases from J; bases unmatched to any gene: 6. Per germline, CDR1 MNHEY and CDR2 SMNVEV (reference sequence). CDR3 sequence: CASSFRQGIDNEQFF. The DNA for the CDR3 is TGTGCCAGCAGTTTCAGACAGGGGATAGACAATGAGCAGTTCTTC.

In its sample, this clone was seen a few times. J is TRBJ2-7 and V is TRBV6-1; D is ambiguous. V lost 3 bases to trimming and J lost 4 bases, with 4 bases between them. The CDR3 is 11 residues long. In germline, CDR1 is MNHNS, CDR2 SASEGT. The chain's CDR3 is CASSEQYEQYF. The CDR3 DNA is TGTGCCAGCAGTGAGCAGTACGAGCAGTACTTC.

The V and J genes are TRBV6-1 and TRBJ1-1; 9 bases agree with TRBD1. This CDR3 is built from 13 residues. Trimming cost V 7 bases and J 1 base; bases outside gene matches: 1. The germline gives CDR1 MNHNS, CDR2 SASEGT. The CDR3 here is CASMGQGNTEAFF. CDR3 nucleotide sequence: TGTGCCAGCATGGGACAGGGGAACACTGAAGCTTTCTTT.

The V and J genes are TRBV6-5 and TRBJ1-2; 9 nucleotides match TRBD1. Germline V gives CDR1 MNHEY, CDR2 SVGAGI. V was pared by 0 bases and J by 2 bases, with 1 base of the junction left unmatched. The CDR3 has 15 residues. Written as DNA, the CDR3 is TGTGCCAGCAGTTACTCGACAGGGGGAAACTATGGCTACACCTTC. This gives the protein CASSYSTGGNYGYTF.

The chain carries TRBV2 and TRBJ1-6, with no clear D. V shed 3 bases and J shed 6 bases, with 12 bases lying between them. The germline V gene encodes CDR1 SNHLY and CDR2 FYNNEI. The CDR3 covers 15 residues. The CDR3 sequence: CASSDILRFNSPLHF. The CDR3 coding sequence is TGTGCCAGCAGTGACATTTTACGGTTTAATTCACCCCTCCACTTT.

This clone came up a few times. The chain uses TRBV4-3 and TRBJ2-1, with D perhaps matching TRBD2 (6 bases). From germline, CDR1 is LGHNA and CDR2 YSLEER. V was pared by 0 bases and J by 6 bases, with 15 bases between. This CDR3 has 16 residues. DNA of the CDR3: TGCGCCAGCAGCCAAGATCGAGGTGTCGGGGGCAATGAGCAGTTCTTC. Protein: CASSQDRGVGGNEQFF.

V gene TRBV19 combines with J gene TRBJ2-7; D is possibly TRBD1 (5 bases). Germline CDR1 and CDR2: LNHDA and SQIVND (reference sequence). V was shortened by 3 bases and J by 4 bases, with 10 bases between the two germline ends. The CDR3 runs to 13 residues. As DNA, the CDR3 is TGTGCCAGTAGTATTTCCCCAGGGTACGAGCAGTACTTC. Translating gives CASSISPGYEQYF.

The rearrangement uses TRBV18 and TRBJ2-1; no clear D gene. The germline gives CDR1 KGHSH, CDR2 LQKENI. Trimming removed 1 base at V and 6 bases at J, with 4 bases between. The CDR3 contains 12 residues. The CDR3 reads CASSPLLNEQFF. Written as DNA, the CDR3 is TGTGCCAGCTCACCACTTCTCAATGAGCAGTTCTTC.

This clone has a handful of counts. The gene calls are TRBV5-1 and TRBJ1-4; D gene ambiguous. The CDR3 is made up of 13 amino acids. Trimming pared 5 bases from V and 3 bases from J, leaving 8 bases between. CDR1 is SGHRS and CDR2 is YFSETQ in the germline V gene. In DNA, the CDR3 is TGCGCCAGCAGTGGGCAACCTAATGAAAAACTGTTTTTT. Amino acid sequence: CASSGQPNEKLFF.